This T cell receptor (beta chain) was captured in a study of cytomegalovirus exposure and HLA in healthy donors. The primer mix had 60 Vbeta and 13 Jbeta primers. Produced via immunoSEQ multiplex PCR; TCRdb's table is partial and in-frame only. The table records 120,000 or so clones, roughly a tenth of them present only once. Whole-study findings and limits: The study put around 180 TCR beta chains on its list as cytomegalovirus-associated. Sequencing likely caused a cluster of highly shared sequence variants. The records held CMV serostatus as the only immune exposure information.

In this sample, this clone turned up a few times. Its antigen is still unknown. The V end was cut by 2 bases, the J end by 3 bases, with 7 bases between. Germline V gene sequence: CDR1 KGHSH, CDR2 LQKENI. This CDR3 comprises 13 residues. Specimen: PBMCs. The source is a woman between 18 and 29 years old in good health and CMV-seropositive. The rearrangement links TRBV18 to TRBJ1-2; D unclear. CDR3 sequence: CASSPTADYGYTF. DNA for the CDR3: TGTGCCAGCTCACCAACAGCAGACTATGGCTACACCTTC.